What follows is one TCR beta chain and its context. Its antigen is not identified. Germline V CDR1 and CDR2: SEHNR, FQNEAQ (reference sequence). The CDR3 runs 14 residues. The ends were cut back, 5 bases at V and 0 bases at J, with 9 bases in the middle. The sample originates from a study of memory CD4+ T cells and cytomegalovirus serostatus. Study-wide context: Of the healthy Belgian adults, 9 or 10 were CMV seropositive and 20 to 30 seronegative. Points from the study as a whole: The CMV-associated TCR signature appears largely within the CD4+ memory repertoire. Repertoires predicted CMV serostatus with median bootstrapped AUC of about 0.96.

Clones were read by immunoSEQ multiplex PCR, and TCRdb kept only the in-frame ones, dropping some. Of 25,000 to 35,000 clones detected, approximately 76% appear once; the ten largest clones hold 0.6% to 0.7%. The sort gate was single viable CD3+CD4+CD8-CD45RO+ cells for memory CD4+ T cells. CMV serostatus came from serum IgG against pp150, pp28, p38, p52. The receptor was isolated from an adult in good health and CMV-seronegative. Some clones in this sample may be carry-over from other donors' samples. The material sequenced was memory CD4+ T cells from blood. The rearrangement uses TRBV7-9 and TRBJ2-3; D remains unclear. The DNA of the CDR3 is TGTGCCAGCAGCCCCTCGTCTAGCACAGATACGCAGTATTTT. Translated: CASSPSSSTDTQYF.